This T cell receptor beta chain emerged from a study of T cells after yellow fever vaccination. This clonotype was seen ten or more times. This CDR3 contains 13 residues. The germline V and J ends were trimmed by 5 bases and 6 bases, with 13 bases remaining between them. The V gene's germline CDR1 is SGHTA and CDR2 FQGNSA. MiXCR was run by TCRdb on the 5' RACE reads, yielding one entry per CDR3 protein. The sample has a few hundred thousand distinct CDR3 sequences, approximately 3.8% seen once. This receptor was taken from a young man who received the YFV17D yellow fever vaccine. The J gene is TRBJ2-5, the V gene TRBV7-2; D unclear. This sample comprised PBMCs, obtained 15 days after the yellow fever booster vaccination. CDR3 sequence reads: CASSPPFRKTQYF. CDR3 DNA: TGTGCCAGCAGCCCCCCCTTCAGGAAGACCCAGTACTTC. The full variable domain, rest sourced from reference TRBV7-2 and TRBJ2-5, is GAGVSQSPSNKVTEKGKDVELRCDPISGHTALYWYRQSLGQGLEFLIYFQGNSAPDKSGLPSDRFSAERTGGSVSTLTIQRTQQEDSAVYLCASSPPFRKTQYFGPGTRLLVL.